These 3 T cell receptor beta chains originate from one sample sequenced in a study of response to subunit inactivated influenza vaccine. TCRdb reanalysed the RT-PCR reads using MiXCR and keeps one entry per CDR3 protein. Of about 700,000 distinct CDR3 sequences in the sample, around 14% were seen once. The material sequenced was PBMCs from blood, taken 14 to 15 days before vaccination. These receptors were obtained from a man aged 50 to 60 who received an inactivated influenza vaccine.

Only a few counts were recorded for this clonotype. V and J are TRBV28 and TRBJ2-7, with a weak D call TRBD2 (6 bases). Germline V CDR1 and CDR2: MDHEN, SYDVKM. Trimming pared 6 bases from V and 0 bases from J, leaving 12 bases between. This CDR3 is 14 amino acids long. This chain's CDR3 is CASSPHSGSYEQYF. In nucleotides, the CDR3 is TGTGCCAGCAGCCCTCATAGCGGCTCCTACGAGCAGTACTTC.

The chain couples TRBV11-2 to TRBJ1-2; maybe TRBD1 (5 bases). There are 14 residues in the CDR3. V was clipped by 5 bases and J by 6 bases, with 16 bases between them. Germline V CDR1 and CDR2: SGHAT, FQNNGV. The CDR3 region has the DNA TGTGCCAGCAGCCCGGGGGGTGATATGGATGGCTACACCTTC. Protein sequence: CASSPGGDMDGYTF. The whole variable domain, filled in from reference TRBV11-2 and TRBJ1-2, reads EAGVAQSPRYKIIEKRQSVAFWCNPISGHATLYWYQQILGQGPKLLIQFQNNGVVDDSQLPKDRFSAERLKGVDSTLKIQPAKLEDSAVYLCASSPGGDMDGYTFGSGTRLTVV.

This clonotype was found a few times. Written as DNA, the CDR3 is TGTGCCACCAGCAGAGGAGGGGTGGGGGGCCCTAACTATGGCTACACCTTC. Translating gives CATSRGGVGGPNYGYTF. V usage is TRBV15 and J usage is TRBJ1-2; maybe TRBD1 (6 bases). Per the germline V gene, CDR1 is LNHNV and CDR2 is YYDKDF (reference sequence). Trimming pared 1 base from V and 0 bases from J, leaving 15 bases between. The CDR3 is 17 amino acids.